The 15 T cell receptor beta chains below come from one sample, sequenced in a study of tissue T cells after allogeneic stem cell transplantation (dated by TCRdb to between 2021 and 2022). Library creation used the immunoSEQ multiplex PCR assay. TCRdb holds this immuneACCESS table with in-frame rearrangements only. Some clones are missing; in checked studies, unresolved V genes explain under half, and the rest has no known cause. The sample table lists about 2,200 clones, less than 50% of them with a count of one. The top ten constitute around a third of the sample. The time point label of this sample denotes: mouse harvest day 14 after allogeneic transplant. Mouse grafts combined 10^7 T-cell-depleted bone marrow cells with 10^6 splenic CD5+ T cells, given via tail vein injection. Sample: lymph node tissue. The origin of the receptors is a female BALB/c mouse given C57BL/6 T cells with graft-versus-host disease after an allogeneic hematopoietic cell transplant.

With respect to this clone: The gene names given are mouse names. The read finishes 1 residue shy of the CDR3 end, and the germline J gene is used to complete it. The chain is built from TRBV20 and TRBJ1-5; 7 bases are a match to TRBD1. This CDR3 has 13 amino acids. Germline CDR1 reads GFQATS; CDR2 reads STVNSAI. V shed 4 bases and J 1 base; nucleotides not matched to a gene: 1. CDR3 DNA (partial): TGTGGTGCTAAGACAGGGAACAACCAGGCTCCGCTT. Protein: CGAKTGNNQAPL. The whole CDR3 sequence reads CGAKTGNNQAPLF.

This clone was picked up a small number of times. Any gene name here is a mouse gene name. The read comes to an end 1 residue before the CDR3 does, leaving the germline J gene to fill in the end. The chain joins TRBV3 to TRBJ1-1; D might be TRBD1 (6 bases). The CDR3 covers 13 residues. The germline gives CDR1 SNHLY, CDR2 FYNGKV (reference sequence). The V end was cut by 3 bases, the J end by 4 bases, with 9 bases between. CDR3 DNA (partial): TGTGCCAGCAGCTTGGGGGGCGGCACAGAAGTCTTC. This codes for CASSLGGGTEVF. The full CDR3 protein is CASSLGGGTEVFF.

As to this clone: Here the gene names and germline are mouse. Read data end 1 residue before the CDR3 end; the end is taken from the germline J gene. The chain couples TRBV13-1 to TRBJ1-1, with D unclear. The CDR3 runs 13 residues. Deletions cut 3 bases from V and 0 bases from J, with 6 bases between. CDR1 is NSHNY, CDR2 SYGAGN, per germline. The CDR3 loop is CASSGQSNTEVFF. Partial CDR3 DNA: TGTGCCAGCAGTGGACAATCAAACACAGAAGTCTTC.

In regard to this clone: Germline and genes: mouse. The read stops 1 residue short of the end of the CDR3; the missing end is completed from the germline J gene. This chain uses TRBV12-2 with TRBJ2-7; TRBD1 agrees at 7 bases. Germline loops: CDR1 SGHLS, CDR2 HYDKME. CDR3 size: 14 residues. J gave up 0 bases and V 1 base, and 2 bases lay outside the gene matches. The CDR3 DNA, read in part, is TGTGCCAGCTCTCTGGGACAGAGCTCCTATGAACAGTAC. It yields the protein CASSLGQSSYEQY. The entire CDR3 protein reads CASSLGQSSYEQYF.

This clone has only a few counts. The junction shows a germline mismatch at one end, possibly a read error. The gene symbols are mouse symbols. The chain's CDR3 is CASSDWGDSYEQYF. The DNA read from the CDR3 is TGTGCCAGCAGTGACTGGGGGGACTCCTATGAACAGTAC. This chain links TRBV13-2 with TRBJ2-7, with 10 bases aligning to TRBD2. The read terminates 1 residue before the CDR3 end, so the remaining end is supplied by the germline J gene. This CDR3 spans 14 amino acids. The germline V gene encodes CDR1 NNHNN and CDR2 SYGAGS (reference sequence).

As to this clone: Germline and genes: mouse. The CDR3 goes on 1 residue after the read ends, and that part is filled in from the germline J gene. The J gene is TRBJ2-1, the V gene TRBV13-3, with 12 positions matching TRBD2. There are 15 residues in the CDR3. Germline assignment: CDR1 NNHDY and CDR2 SYVADS. V was clipped by 5 bases and J by 0 bases; unmatched bases: 0. The CDR3 loop reads CASRGLGGNYAEQFF. CDR3 DNA, as far as it was read: TGTGCCAGCAGGGGACTGGGGGGTAACTATGCTGAGCAGTTC.

Notes on this clone: Genes and germline are mouse. CDR3 protein: CASSEGDINERLFF. Partial CDR3 DNA: TGTGCCAGCAGTGAAGGGGACATCAACGAAAGATTATTT. The V gene is TRBV13-3, the J gene TRBJ1-4; TRBD1 might be the D (6 bases). The CDR3 end lies 1 residue beyond the end of the read and is filled in from the germline J gene. This CDR3 comprises 14 residues. Germline values: CDR1 NNHDY, CDR2 SYVADS. The V end lost 2 bases, the J end lost 4 bases, and 9 bases lay between the germline ends.

By proportion, this clone is large. Any gene name here is a mouse gene name. Coverage ceases 1 residue before the CDR3 finishes, and the germline J gene fills in the end. The gene calls are TRBV2 and TRBJ2-7; the match to TRBD1 covers 7 bases. The junction had 3 bases not matched to a gene; V was cut back by 4 bases and J by 0 bases. Germline assignment: CDR1 LGHNA and CDR2 YSYQKL. This CDR3 has 14 residues. CDR3 in amino acids: CASSPTGSSYEQYF. The sequenced part of the CDR3 DNA is TGTGCCAGCAGCCCGACAGGGAGCTCCTATGAACAGTAC.

With regard to this clone: The germline and genes are mouse ones. Read data end 1 residue before the CDR3 end; the end is taken from the germline J gene. The chain carries TRBV12-2 and TRBJ2-4; possible D gene TRBD1, 5 bases. Trimming stripped 2 bases from V and 9 bases from J, with 8 bases between. CDR3 size: 11 residues. In germline, CDR1 is SGHLS, CDR2 HYDKME. CDR3 in amino acids: CASSPDKTLYF. Incomplete CDR3 DNA: TGTGCCAGCTCTCCGGACAAAACCTTGTAC.

A note on this clone: Gene names and germline refer to mouse. The read stops 1 residue short of the end of the CDR3; the missing end is completed from the germline J gene. The genes are TRBV26 and TRBJ2-4, with 7 positions matching TRBD1. CDR3 size: 13 residues. The trim removed 7 bases at V and 2 bases at J, leaving 3 bases unmatched. CDR1 KGHPV and CDR2 FQNQEV come from the germline V gene (reference sequence). The CDR3: CASTGTVQNTLYF. The DNA read from the CDR3 is TGTGCCAGCACCGGGACAGTTCAAAACACCTTGTAC.

Comment on this clone: The gene symbols are mouse symbols. The CDR3 end is not reached by the read, which stops 1 residue before it; the germline J gene fills it in. The chain links TRBV23 to TRBJ2-3. The CDR3 has 12 residues. Germline-derived CDR1 and CDR2 are KGHTA and FQNQQP. The CDR3 loop is CSSSQEGGTLYF. CDR3 DNA (partial): TGCTCCAGCAGTCAAGAGGGAGGGACGCTGTAT. The full variable domain, completed using reference TRBV23 and TRBJ2-3, is DAAVTQKPRYLIKMKGQEAEMKCIPEKGHTAVFWYQQKQSKELKFLIYFQNQQPLDQIDMVKERFSAVCPSSSLCSLGIRTCEAEDSALYLCSSSQEGGTLYFGSGTRLTVL.

Only a few counts were recorded for this clone. Mouse gene names apply. CDR3 DNA, as far as it was read: TGTGCCAGCAGTCTGTCTGTCAGGGGGGGGGTTGAACAGTAC. Its translation is CASSLSVRGGVEQY. The full CDR3 is CASSLSVRGGVEQYF. This chain joins TRBV26 and TRBJ2-7, with D tentatively TRBD1 or TRBD2 (7 bases each). The CDR3 end lies 1 residue beyond the end of the read and is filled in from the germline J gene. Trimming removed 0 bases from V and 6 bases from J, with 15 bases in between. The CDR3 sequence is 15 residues long. CDR1 and CDR2 (germline): KGHPV, FQNQEV (reference sequence). The variable domain in full, with the rest retrieved from reference TRBV26 and TRBJ2-7, is NSKVIQTPRYLVKGQGQKAKMRCIPEKGHPVVFWYQQNKNNEFKFLINFQNQEVLQQIDMTEKRFSAECPSNSPCSLEIQSSEAGDSALYLCASSLSVRGGVEQYFGPGTRLTVL.

This clone was observed once. Gene names refer to mouse genes. The sequence runs out 1 residue before the end of the CDR3; the remainder is reconstructed from the germline J gene. The chain employs TRBV16 and TRBJ1-1, with TRBD1 as a possible D gene (5 bases). The V end lost 0 bases, the J end lost 4 bases, and 9 bases lay between the germline ends. CDR1 and CDR2 from the germline V gene are SGHSA and FRNQAP. This CDR3 contains 14 residues. CDR3 bases read: TGTGCAAGCAGCTTAGAAGGGGTCGGCACAGAAGTCTTC. This encodes CASSLEGVGTEVF. The full CDR3 reads CASSLEGVGTEVFF. Supplemented by reference TRBV16 and TRBJ1-1, the full variable domain reads NAGVIQTPRHKVTGKGQEATLWCEPISGHSAVFWYRQTIVQGLEFLTYFRNQAPIDDSGMPKERFSAQMPNQSHSTLKIQSTQPQDSAVYLCASSLEGVGTEVFFGKGTRLTVV.

Points on this clone: Genes and germline are mouse. The CDR3 end lies 1 residue beyond the end of the read and is filled in from the germline J gene. The V gene is TRBV19, the J gene TRBJ1-1; 7 bases are shared with TRBD1. CDR3 length: 13 residues. With V trimmed by 6 bases and J by 4 bases, 6 bases remained unmatched. The V gene's germline CDR1 is FNHDT and CDR2 SITEND (reference sequence). The CDR3 loop is CASIRQGGTEVFF. The DNA read from the CDR3 is TGTGCCAGCATCAGACAGGGCGGCACAGAAGTCTTC. The full variable domain, completed using reference TRBV19 and TRBJ1-1, is GGIITQTPKFLIGQEGQKLTLKCQQNFNHDTMYWYRQDSGKGLRLIYYSITENDLQKGDLSEGYDASREKKSSFSLTVTSAQKNEMAVFLCASIRQGGTEVFFGKGTRLTVV.

As concerns this clone: Gene names and germline refer to mouse. The sequenced fragment ends 1 residue before the CDR3 boundary, so the rest is inferred from the germline J gene. This chain uses TRBV26 with TRBJ1-4; unclear D gene. CDR1 and CDR2 (germline): KGHPV, FQNQEV (reference sequence). Trimming left V 2 bases short and J 0 bases short, with 7 bases between. The CDR3 extends over 15 amino acids. The CDR3 protein is CASSLGVLSNERLFF. CDR3 bases read: TGTGCCAGCAGTCTGGGGGTCCTTTCCAACGAAAGATTATTT.